This T cell receptor beta chain came from a study of glioma-infiltrating T cells. Whole-study results and caveats: Non-neoplastic patients had below-expected tissue-blood divergence, while all gliomas exceeded expectation. CDR3 overlap between tissue and blood was very small.

Amplification of TCR alpha and beta CDR3 regions from RNA used iRepertoire nested multiplex PCR. For one-step reverse transcription and amplification, 100-400 ng of tissue mRNA or PBMC total RNA was used. One entry per CDR3 protein, called by TCRdb with MiXCR from the multiplex PCR reads. The profile covers 170,000 or so distinct CDR3 sequences, with around 40% appearing a single time and about 5.2% taken by the ten largest. V lost 0 bases and J lost 3; bases outside the gene matches: 2. Germline V CDR1 and CDR2: SGHNT, YYREEE (reference sequence). There are 14 residues in the CDR3. Notes on this clonotype: Antigen: not known.

The chain has TRBV5-4 and TRBJ2-7, with 8 bases fitting TRBD2. The sample was glioma tissue, nonneoplastic brain tissue, or PBMCs (not recorded which). This clonotype was obtained from a human donor with low-grade glioma or glioblastoma, undergoing nonglioma brain surgery, or in good health (not recorded which). Here the CDR3 reads CASSLAGGYYEQYF. In DNA form, the CDR3 reads TGTGCCAGCAGCTTGGCGGGAGGGTACTACGAGCAGTACTTC.